The TCR beta chain described here comes from a study of blood T cell repertoires in COVID-19. The protocol was immunoSEQ multiplex PCR, while the TCRdb copy is restricted to in-frame clones and leaves out a portion. The sample contains 350,000 to 550,000 clones, roughly nine tenths of which appear only once. V dropped 7 bases and J dropped 6 bases, with 18 bases sitting between them. This CDR3 region has 14 residues. The germline CDR1 and CDR2 sequences are LNHDA and SQIVND (reference sequence). The gene calls are TRBV19 and TRBJ1-2; no reliable D call. The sequence came from a woman younger than 35 with acute COVID-19. Sequenced sample: PBMCs or T cells enriched from blood (not recorded which). CDR3 DNA: TGTGCCAGTACCACCGGTCGGGGTGGAGATGGCTACACCTTC. As protein: CASTTGRGGDGYTF. The entire variable domain, with the rest obtained from reference TRBV19 and TRBJ1-2, is as follows: DGGITQSPKYLFRKEGQNVTLSCEQNLNHDAMYWYRQDPGQGLRLIYYSQIVNDFQKGDIAEGYSVSREKKESFPLTVTSAQKNPTAFYLCASTTGRGGDGYTFGSGTRLTVV.